This TCR beta chain was identified during a study of patients and donors after allogeneic stem cell transplantation. Looked up from germline, CDR1 is SGHRS and CDR2 is YFSETQ. The length of the CDR3 is 15 residues. The trim removed 2 bases at V and 2 bases at J, leaving 5 bases unmatched. TCRdb used MiXCR to reprocess the RT-PCR reads, holding one entry per CDR3 protein. Counted here are about 960,000 distinct CDR3 sequences, about a sixth occurring once; the ten biggest clones make up around 6%. The sample was blood, either unsorted or a sorted T cell fraction (not recorded which). This receptor was taken from a human donor who was either an allogeneic HSCT recipient or a stem cell or donor lymphocyte infusion donor (not recorded which). It is not recorded whose cells these are; they may come from a transplant donor. The genes are TRBV5-1 and TRBJ2-7; 9 nucleotides agree with TRBD1. The DNA for the CDR3 is TGCGCCAGCAGCTTACACAGGGGGCAAGCCTACGAGCAGTACTTC. Protein: CASSLHRGQAYEQYF.